This TCR beta chain was found in a study of cytomegalovirus exposure and HLA in healthy donors. Trimming took off 7 bases at V and 0 bases at J, with 10 bases between the two ends. Germline values: CDR1 SGHVS, CDR2 FQNEAQ. This CDR3 comprises 14 residues. The PCR ran on 60 Vbeta and 13 Jbeta primers. Libraries were prepared by immunoSEQ multiplex PCR; TCRdb keeps only in-frame clonotypes and omits some of them. The table has 95,000 to 150,000 clones, about 81% seen once. This clone was observed a single time. The gene calls are TRBV7-8 and TRBJ1-3; unclear D gene. Material: PBMCs. This sequence was found in a man aged 40-49 years in good health and CMV-seronegative. CDR3: CASNSGNSGNTIYF. The CDR3 nucleotides are TGTGCCAGCAATTCCGGGAACTCTGGAAACACCATATATTTT.